The 22 T cell receptor beta chains listed next were all sequenced from one sample in a study of cytomegalovirus exposure and HLA in healthy donors. Method: immunoSEQ multiplex PCR; TCRdb's copy keeps in-frame clones and lacks some. The table shows roughly 330,000 clones, with approximately 90% occurring only once. Input material: PBMCs. The receptors were sampled from a woman aged 25-40 years in good health and CMV-seropositive.

CDR3 DNA sequence: TGTGCCAGCAGCGTAGCGACAGGGGGAGAAGCTGACTATGGCTACACCTTC. It yields the protein CASSVATGGEADYGYTF. The chain joins TRBV9 to TRBJ1-2; 9 bases align to TRBD1. V shed 0 bases, J shed 3 bases, and the junction held 9 bases outside the gene matches. The length of the CDR3 is 17 residues. Germline CDR1 and CDR2: SGDLS and YYNGEE. Full variable domain (outside the CDR3, taken from reference TRBV9 and TRBJ1-2): DSGVTQTPKHLITATGQRVTLRCSPRSGDLSVYWYQQSLDQGLQFLIQYYNGEERAKGNILERFSAQQFPDLHSELNLSSLELGDSALYFCASSVATGGEADYGYTFGSGTRLTVV.

This clone occurred once. The rearrangement uses TRBV7-2 and TRBJ2-5, with no clear D. Germline CDR1 reads SGHTA; CDR2 reads FQGNSA. Trimming removed 1 base at V and 2 bases at J, with 11 bases between. This CDR3 region has 15 residues. The CDR3 region is CASSLDYARQETQYF. The CDR3 DNA is TGTGCCAGCAGCTTAGATTATGCTAGACAAGAGACCCAGTACTTC.

This chain links TRBV5-6 with TRBJ1-4, with 9 positions matching TRBD1. This CDR3 comprises 15 residues. The V and J ends lost 4 bases and 7 bases, in that order; junction bases with no gene match: 8. Germline assignment: CDR1 SGHDT and CDR2 YYEEEE. CDR3 amino acids: CASSTGQGRGEKLFF. CDR3 coding DNA: TGTGCCAGCAGCACTGGACAGGGGCGTGGTGAAAAACTGTTTTTT.

This chain connects TRBV15 to TRBJ2-7; 7 bases align to TRBD1. The germline CDR1 and CDR2 sequences are LNHNV and YYDKDF (reference sequence). The CDR3 consists of 14 residues. The V and J ends lost 3 bases and 1 base, in that order; junction bases with no gene match: 3. The CDR3 region is CATSRGQISYEQYF. The CDR3 region has the DNA TGTGCCACCAGCAGGGGACAGATTTCCTACGAGCAGTACTTC. Full variable domain (rest looked up from reference TRBV15 and TRBJ2-7): DAMVIQNPRYQVTQFGKPVTLSCSQTLNHNVMYWYQQKSSQAPKLLFHYYDKDFNNEADTPDNFQSRRPNTSFCFLDIRSPGLGDTAMYLCATSRGQISYEQYFGPGTRLTVT.

This chain connects TRBV4-1 to TRBJ1-5; D unclear. The CDR3 has 13 amino acids. Trimming cost V 0 bases and J 4 bases, with 4 bases left between them. From germline, CDR1 is MGHRA and CDR2 YSYEKL. The CDR3 is CASSQDGNQPQHF. CDR3 nucleotides: TGCGCCAGCAGCCAAGACGGAAATCAGCCCCAGCATTTT.

DNA of the CDR3: TGCGCCAGCAGCGGGGGACTACTGTACGAGCAGTACTTC. Protein sequence: CASSGGLLYEQYF. The chain has TRBV5-1 and TRBJ2-7, with TRBD2 matching over 7 bases. The CDR3 loop spans 13 amino acids. The trim removed 4 bases at V and 4 bases at J, leaving 5 bases unmatched. Germline lookup yields CDR1 SGHRS and CDR2 YFSETQ.

The V gene is TRBV30, the J gene TRBJ2-5; D gene ambiguous. Between the trimmed V and J ends, which lost 4 bases and 0 bases, there was a span of 12 bases. This CDR3 contains 14 residues. Germline V gene lookup returns CDR1 GTSNPN and CDR2 SVGIG (reference sequence). CDR3 protein: CAWTGRPNQETQYF. CDR3 DNA: TGTGCCTGGACAGGACGCCCCAACCAAGAGACCCAGTACTTC.

This clone turned up a few times. The V call is TRBV6-1, the J call TRBJ1-5; TRBD1 agrees at 8 bases. V lost 8 bases and J lost 3; bases outside the gene matches: 9. This CDR3 comprises 15 residues. Germline V gene data show CDR1 as MNHNS and CDR2 as SASEGT. The CDR3 region is CASEAPGGSNQPQHF. CDR3 sequence (DNA): TGTGCCAGCGAGGCACCAGGGGGCTCCAATCAGCCCCAGCATTTT.

The genes are TRBV27 and TRBJ2-1; 8 bases match TRBD2. Losses at the gene ends were 0 bases for V and 6 bases for J; bases not matched to a gene: 10. This CDR3 contains 17 residues. Germline V gives CDR1 MNHEY, CDR2 SMNVEV (reference sequence). This chain's CDR3 is CASSLSVGLVEVNEQFF. The CDR3 DNA follows: TGTGCCAGCAGTTTATCAGTGGGACTAGTAGAGGTCAATGAGCAGTTCTTC.

Written as DNA, the CDR3 is TGTGCCTGGGCCGCGGGGGGCCTAAACACCGGGGAGCTGTTTTTT. Amino acid sequence: CAWAAGGLNTGELFF. V and J are TRBV30 and TRBJ2-2; 8 nucleotides match TRBD2. The V segment lost 5 bases and the J segment 2 bases; nucleotides outside the gene matches: 7. In germline, CDR1 is GTSNPN, CDR2 SVGIG (reference sequence). CDR3 length: 15 amino acids.

J is TRBJ2-7 and V is TRBV28; 7 bases match TRBD1. Germline assignment: CDR1 MDHEN and CDR2 SYDVKM. The length of the CDR3 is 14 residues. The V segment lost 6 bases and the J segment 2 bases; nucleotides outside the gene matches: 7. CDR3 nucleotide sequence: TGTGCCAGCAGCTCTCAGGGGGTTCCCTACGAGCAGTACTTC. Its translation is CASSSQGVPYEQYF.

The J gene is TRBJ1-5, the V gene TRBV5-6; no clear D. CDR3 length: 13 residues. Germline CDR1 is SGHDT and CDR2 is YYEEEE. Trimming cost V 1 base and J 4 bases, with 6 bases left between them. The CDR3 region has the DNA TGTGCCAGCAGCTTGACAGCGAATCAGCCCCAGCATTTT. This sequence encodes CASSLTANQPQHF.

This clone occurred a few times. The chain couples TRBV30 to TRBJ2-2; D gene uncertain. Trimming removed 1 base from V and 0 bases from J, with 9 bases in between. The CDR3 is 15 amino acids. Germline CDR1 and CDR2: GTSNPN and SVGIG (reference sequence). As DNA, the CDR3 is TGTGCCTGGAGTGGAGGATCCTCGAACACCGGGGAGCTGTTTTTT. The encoded protein is CAWSGGSSNTGELFF. Based on the CDR3 plus reference TRBV30 and TRBJ2-2, the full variable domain is SQTIHQWPATLVQPVGSPLSLECTVEGTSNPNLYWYRQAAGRGLQLLFYSVGIGQISSEVPQNLSASRPQDRQFILSSKKLLLSDSGFYLCAWSGGSSNTGELFFGEGSRLTVL.

V is TRBV6-5 and J is TRBJ2-3; TRBD2 aligns across 12 bases. The CDR3 consists of 15 residues. Germline V gene lookup returns CDR1 MNHEY and CDR2 SVGAGI. V shed 7 bases, J shed 0 bases, and the junction held 2 bases outside the gene matches. The CDR3 region is CASIGTSGSTDTQYF. The DNA of the CDR3 is TGTGCCAGCATCGGGACTAGCGGGAGCACAGATACGCAGTATTTT.

The chain links TRBV27 to TRBJ2-7, with 7 nucleotides matching TRBD1. The trim removed 6 bases at V and 6 bases at J, leaving 11 bases unmatched. The CDR3 runs to 14 residues. In germline, CDR1 is MNHEY, CDR2 SMNVEV (reference sequence). The CDR3 reads CASSRPGQLGEQYF. CDR3 in DNA: TGTGCCAGCAGCCGACCGGGACAGCTCGGCGAGCAGTACTTC.

This clone was recorded only once. The V call is TRBV5-4, the J call TRBJ1-3; D not resolved. The ends were cut back, 0 bases at V and 1 base at J, with 11 bases in the middle. This CDR3 contains 16 residues. In germline, CDR1 is SGHNT, CDR2 YYREEE (reference sequence). The CDR3 DNA reads as TGTGCCAGCAGCTTGGGAGGGAGCGGGTCTGGAAACACCATATATTTT. It encodes CASSLGGSGSGNTIYF.

This clone occurred once. The rearrangement uses TRBV9 and TRBJ2-2, with D uncertain. The CDR3 runs to 15 residues. Trimming took 0 bases from V and 5 from J, leaving 11 bases between them. Per the germline V gene, CDR1 is SGDLS and CDR2 is YYNGEE. This CDR3 is CASSVAARSTGELFF. The CDR3 region has the DNA TGTGCCAGCAGCGTAGCGGCTCGATCGACCGGGGAGCTGTTTTTT.

This sequence joins TRBV28 and TRBJ1-2, with D uncertain. Trimming took 5 bases from V and 2 from J, leaving 12 bases between them. Germline values: CDR1 MDHEN, CDR2 SYDVKM. The CDR3 consists of 14 residues. Written as DNA, the CDR3 is TGTGCCAGCAGTCCCTCGGGCAAAAACTATGGCTACACCTTC. It encodes CASSPSGKNYGYTF.

The chain joins TRBV6-5 to TRBJ1-2; the match to TRBD1 covers 8 bases. The CDR3 is 13 residues long. The germline CDR1 and CDR2 sequences are MNHEY and SVGAGI. Germline trimming cut 4 bases from V and 8 bases from J; bases unmatched to any gene: 6. The CDR3 reads CASSSGQGRGYTF. The CDR3 DNA sequence: TGTGCCAGCAGTTCCGGACAGGGACGGGGCTACACCTTC.

The chain is built from TRBV20-1 and TRBJ1-2; tentatively, D is TRBD1 (5 bases). The CDR3 is 10 residues long. Trimming stripped 2 bases from V and 7 bases from J, with 5 bases between. Germline V gene sequence: CDR1 DFQATT, CDR2 SNEGSKA (reference sequence). This chain's CDR3 is CSARQGGYTF. The CDR3 DNA sequence: TGCAGTGCTAGACAGGGTGGCTACACCTTC.

The chain recombines TRBV9 with TRBJ1-3, with TRBD1 identical over 7 bases. Germline V gives CDR1 SGDLS, CDR2 YYNGEE. CDR3 length equals 16 residues. After removal of 0 bases from V and 2 bases from J, the junction contained 5 bases not matched to a gene. CDR3 in DNA: TGTGCCAGCAGCGTAGGCCACAGGGGACCTGGAAACACCATATATTTT. Translation gives CASSVGHRGPGNTIYF.

The rearrangement joins TRBV7-9 to TRBJ1-2, with 12 bases fitting TRBD1. The trim removed 5 bases at V and 7 bases at J, leaving 11 bases unmatched. CDR1 is SEHNR and CDR2 is FQNEAQ in the germline V gene (reference sequence). The CDR3 has 16 amino acids. CDR3 nucleotide sequence: TGTGCCAGCAGCCCACGGGACAGGGGGCGGAATGTTGGCTACACCTTC. Translating gives CASSPRDRGRNVGYTF.